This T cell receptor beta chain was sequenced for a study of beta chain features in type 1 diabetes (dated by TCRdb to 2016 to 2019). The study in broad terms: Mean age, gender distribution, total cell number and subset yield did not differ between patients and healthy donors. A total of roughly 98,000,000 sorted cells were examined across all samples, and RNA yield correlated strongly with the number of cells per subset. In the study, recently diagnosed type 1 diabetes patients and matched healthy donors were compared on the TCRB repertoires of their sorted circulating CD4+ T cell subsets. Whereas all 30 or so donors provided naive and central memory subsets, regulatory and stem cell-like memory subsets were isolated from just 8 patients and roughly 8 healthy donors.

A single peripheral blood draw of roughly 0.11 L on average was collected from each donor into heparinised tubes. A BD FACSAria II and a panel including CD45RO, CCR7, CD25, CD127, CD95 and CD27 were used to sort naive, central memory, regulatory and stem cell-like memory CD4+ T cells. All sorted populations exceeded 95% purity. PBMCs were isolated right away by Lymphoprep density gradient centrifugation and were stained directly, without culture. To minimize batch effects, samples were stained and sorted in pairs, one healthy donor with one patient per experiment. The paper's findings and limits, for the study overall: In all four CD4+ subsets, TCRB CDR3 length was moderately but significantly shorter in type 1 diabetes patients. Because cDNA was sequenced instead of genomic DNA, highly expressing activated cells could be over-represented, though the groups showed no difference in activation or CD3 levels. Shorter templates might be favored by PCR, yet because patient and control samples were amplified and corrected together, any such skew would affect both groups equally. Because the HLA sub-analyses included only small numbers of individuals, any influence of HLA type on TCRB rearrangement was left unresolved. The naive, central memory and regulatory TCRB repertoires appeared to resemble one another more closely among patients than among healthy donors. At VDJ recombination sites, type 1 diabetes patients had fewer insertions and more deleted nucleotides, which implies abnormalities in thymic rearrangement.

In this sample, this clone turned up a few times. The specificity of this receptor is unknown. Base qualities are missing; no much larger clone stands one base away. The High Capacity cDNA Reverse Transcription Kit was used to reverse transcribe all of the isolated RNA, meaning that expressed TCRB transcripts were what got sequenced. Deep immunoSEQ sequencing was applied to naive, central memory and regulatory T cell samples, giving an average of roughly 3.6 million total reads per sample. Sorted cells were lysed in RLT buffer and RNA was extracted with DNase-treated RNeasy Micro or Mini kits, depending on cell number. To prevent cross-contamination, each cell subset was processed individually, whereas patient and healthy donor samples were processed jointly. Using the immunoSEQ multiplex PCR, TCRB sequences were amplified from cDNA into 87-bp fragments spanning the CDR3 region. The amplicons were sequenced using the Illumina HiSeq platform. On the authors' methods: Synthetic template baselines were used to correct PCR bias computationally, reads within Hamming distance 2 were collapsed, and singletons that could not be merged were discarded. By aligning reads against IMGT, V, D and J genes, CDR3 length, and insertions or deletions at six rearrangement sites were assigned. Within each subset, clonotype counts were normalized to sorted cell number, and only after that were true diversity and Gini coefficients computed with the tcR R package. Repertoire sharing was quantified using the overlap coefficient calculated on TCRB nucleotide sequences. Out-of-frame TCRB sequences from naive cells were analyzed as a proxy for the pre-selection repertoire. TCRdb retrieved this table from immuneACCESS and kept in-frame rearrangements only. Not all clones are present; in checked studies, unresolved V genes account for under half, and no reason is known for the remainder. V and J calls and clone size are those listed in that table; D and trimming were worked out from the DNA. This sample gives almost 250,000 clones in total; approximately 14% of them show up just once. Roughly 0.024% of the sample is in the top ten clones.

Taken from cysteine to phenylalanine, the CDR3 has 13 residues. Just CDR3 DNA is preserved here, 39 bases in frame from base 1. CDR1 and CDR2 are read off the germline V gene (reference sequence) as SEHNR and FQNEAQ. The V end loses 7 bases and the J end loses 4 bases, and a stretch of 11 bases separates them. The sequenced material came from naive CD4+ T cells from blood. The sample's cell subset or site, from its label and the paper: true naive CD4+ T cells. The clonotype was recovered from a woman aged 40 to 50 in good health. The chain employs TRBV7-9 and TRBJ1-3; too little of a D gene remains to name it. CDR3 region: CASIPESGNTIYF. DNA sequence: TGTGCCAGCATCCCGGAGTCAGGAAACACCATATATTTT.